The entry below gives a single TCR beta chain sequence along with its context. This entry belongs to a study of human T cells and chemical hapten exposure. Study summary: During the roughly 24-week study period, patients had diphenylcyclopropenone applied to the scalp every week. The study enrolled mostly female patients with alopecia areata, totalis or universalis.

Documented time point: pre-sensitization, week 0. Documented treatment: therapeutic diphenylcyclopropenone sensitization with weekly scalp DPC. The V and J ends lost 7 bases and 6 bases respectively, with 10 bases between them. The CDR3 is 12 amino acids. CDR1 is SGHDN and CDR2 is FVKESK in the germline V gene. TCRdb itself ran the RACE reads through MiXCR, one entry per CDR3 protein. The data hold fewer than 70,000 distinct CDR3 sequences, with roughly 6.7% observed a single time. The sample here was whole blood, taken in connection with sensitization to the hapten diphenylcyclopropenone (DPC). This sequence originates from a woman in her 30s with alopecia areata. Some clones in this sample may be carry-over from other donors' samples. The rearrangement uses TRBV14 and TRBJ2-1; the D is unclear. DNA for the CDR3: TGTGCCAGCAACCCCCCCGGCAATGAGCAGTTCTTC. Its protein product is CASNPPGNEQFF.